A selection of T cell receptor beta chains follows, all from one sample in a study of spatial heterogeneity in lung cancer. Using its own MiXCR run on the 5' RACE reads, TCRdb lists one record per CDR3 protein. The table lists under 50,000 distinct CDR3 sequences, approximately 5.2% of them singletons. This sample comprised PBMCs, obtained at surgery. The source is a female donor with early-stage non-small cell lung cancer. CDR3s leave out the opening cysteine and the closing phenylalanine or tryptophan.

j_call cdr3_length v_call cdr3_aa
TRBJ1-1 9 TRBV30 ARGGDTEAF
TRBJ1-2 12 TRBV27 ASSSFRGDYGYT
TRBJ2-3 10 TRBV7-9 ASSLPRGTQY
TRBJ2-4 10 TRBV29-1 SVRIEPGIQY
TRBJ1-1 11 TRBV7-3 ASSEDSRTEAF
TRBJ1-5 12 TRBV12-3/TRBV12-4 ASSPPGRRQPQH
TRBJ2-7 12 TRBV5-1 ASSPGGKNYEQY
TRBJ1-2 8 TRBV19 ATQAYGYT
TRBJ1-3 12 TRBV15 ATSRGELLNTIY
TRBJ1-2 15 TRBV4-3 ASSQEIPGQRSYGYT
TRBJ2-2 10 TRBV9 ASSVIGGELF
TRBJ2-3 13 TRBV25-1 ASSTWQGVTDTQY
TRBJ1-6 12 TRBV5-1 ASSPPGARSPLH
TRBJ2-1 13 TRBV28 ASTLDGSSYNEQF
TRBJ2-6 14 TRBV28 ASSLYGSSGANVLT